This entry features one T cell receptor beta chain sequence. At one end, the junction sequence differs from germline, possibly due to a read error. PCR amplification relied on 60 Vbeta primers (plus 13 Jbeta primers). Produced via immunoSEQ multiplex PCR; TCRdb's table is partial and in-frame only. This table has about 190,000 clones, approximately 86% appearing once. These data are taken from a study of cytomegalovirus exposure and HLA in healthy donors. Source material: PBMCs. The receptor was derived from a boy aged 2 to 9 in good health and CMV-seronegative.

The CDR3 spells CSSSTRTGDFYEQYF. The CDR3 DNA reads TGTTCCAGCAGCACACGGACAGGGGACTTCTACGAGCAGTACTTC. The V call is TRBV7-9, the J call TRBJ2-7, with 9 bases identical to TRBD1. The CDR3 sequence is 15 residues long. Germline-derived CDR1 and CDR2 are SEHNR and FQNEAQ (reference sequence).